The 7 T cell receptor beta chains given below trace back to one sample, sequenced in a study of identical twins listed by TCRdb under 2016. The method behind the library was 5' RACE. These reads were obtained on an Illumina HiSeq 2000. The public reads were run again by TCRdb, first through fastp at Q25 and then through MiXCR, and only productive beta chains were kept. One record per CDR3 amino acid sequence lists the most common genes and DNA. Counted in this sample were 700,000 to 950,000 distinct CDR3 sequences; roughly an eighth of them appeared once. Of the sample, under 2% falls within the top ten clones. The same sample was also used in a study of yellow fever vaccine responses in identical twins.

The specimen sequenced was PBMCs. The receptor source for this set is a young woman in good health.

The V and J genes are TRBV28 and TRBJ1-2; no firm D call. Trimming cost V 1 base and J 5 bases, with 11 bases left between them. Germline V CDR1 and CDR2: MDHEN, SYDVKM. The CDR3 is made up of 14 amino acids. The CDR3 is CASSLYGKTYGYTF. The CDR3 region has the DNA TGTGCCAGCAGTTTATACGGAAAAACTTATGGCTACACCTTC.

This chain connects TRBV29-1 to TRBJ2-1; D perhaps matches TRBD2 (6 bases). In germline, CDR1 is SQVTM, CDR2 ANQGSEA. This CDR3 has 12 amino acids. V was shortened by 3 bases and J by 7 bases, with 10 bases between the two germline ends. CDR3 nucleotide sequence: TGCAGCGTTGAGCAGACTAGTAATGAGCAGTTCTTC. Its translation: CSVEQTSNEQFF.

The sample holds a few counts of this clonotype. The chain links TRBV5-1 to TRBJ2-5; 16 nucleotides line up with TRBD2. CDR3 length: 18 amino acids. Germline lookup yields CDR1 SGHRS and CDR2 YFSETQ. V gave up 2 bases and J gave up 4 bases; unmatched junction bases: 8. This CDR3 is CASSFPGLAGGPRETQYF. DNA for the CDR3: TGCGCCAGCAGCTTTCCGGGACTAGCGGGAGGGCCCCGAGAGACCCAGTACTTC.

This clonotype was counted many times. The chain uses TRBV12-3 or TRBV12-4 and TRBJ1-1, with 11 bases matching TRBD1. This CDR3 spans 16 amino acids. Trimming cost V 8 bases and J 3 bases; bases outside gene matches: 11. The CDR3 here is CASERTGGLRYTEAFF. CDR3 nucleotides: TGTGCCAGCGAAAGGACAGGGGGCCTTCGTTACACTGAAGCTTTCTTT.

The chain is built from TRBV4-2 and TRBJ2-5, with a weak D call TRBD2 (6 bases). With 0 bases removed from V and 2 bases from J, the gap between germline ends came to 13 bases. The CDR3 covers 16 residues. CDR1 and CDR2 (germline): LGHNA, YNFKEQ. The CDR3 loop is CASSQDLRGRQETQYF. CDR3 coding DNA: TGTGCCAGCAGCCAAGATCTGCGGGGCCGACAAGAGACCCAGTACTTC.

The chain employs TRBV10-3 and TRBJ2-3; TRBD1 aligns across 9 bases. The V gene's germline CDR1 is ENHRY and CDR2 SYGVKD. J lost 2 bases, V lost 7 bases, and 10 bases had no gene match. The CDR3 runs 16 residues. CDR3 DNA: TGTGCCATCAACCAAGGGACAGGGAGTCTCACAGATACGCAGTATTTT. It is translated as CAINQGTGSLTDTQYF.

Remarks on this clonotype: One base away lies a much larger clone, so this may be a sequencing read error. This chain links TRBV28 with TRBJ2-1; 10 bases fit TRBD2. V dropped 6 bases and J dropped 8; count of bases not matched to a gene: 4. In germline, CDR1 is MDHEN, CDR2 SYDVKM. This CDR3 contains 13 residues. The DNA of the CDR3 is TGTGCCAGCAGAGCGGGAGGGTTGGATGAGCAGTTCTTC. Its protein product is CASRAGGLDEQFF.